The 23 T cell receptor beta chains below come from one sample, sequenced in a study of T cell changes during pregnancy in multiple sclerosis. Using immunoSEQ multiplex PCR, the repertoire was profiled, and TCRdb retains in-frame clones only, with some absent. The sample includes 40,000 or so clones, about 88% of them seen just once. The sequenced sample was CD4+ T cells from peripheral blood mononuclear cells, obtained in the first trimester of pregnancy. The source is a female donor with multiple sclerosis, enrolled in a pregnancy study.

The chain combines TRBV7-6 with TRBJ1-4; TRBD1 matches 7 bases. Germline loops: CDR1 SGHVS, CDR2 FNYEAQ. Trimming at V came to 2 bases and at J to 0 bases, leaving 6 bases not matched to a gene. The CDR3 covers 17 residues. The CDR3 sequence: CASSLMGQTTTNEKLFF. The DNA for the CDR3 is TGTGCCAGCAGCTTAATGGGACAGACTACAACTAATGAAAAACTGTTTTTT.

This chain links TRBV6-6 with TRBJ2-5; D possibly corresponds to TRBD2 (5 bases). The V and J ends lost 3 bases and 5 bases respectively, with 7 bases between them. This CDR3 is 12 amino acids long. Per the germline V gene, CDR1 is MNHNY and CDR2 is SVGAGI (reference sequence). CDR3: CASSYWRETQYF. The CDR3 DNA sequence: TGTGCCAGCAGTTATTGGAGGGAGACCCAGTACTTC.

In this sample, this clone turned up once. The chain uses TRBV9 and TRBJ1-2; a weak D match, TRBD1 (5 bases). There are 16 residues in the CDR3. Trimming stripped 0 bases from V and 3 bases from J, with 15 bases between. Per germline, CDR1 SGDLS and CDR2 YYNGEE. CDR3 loop: CASSVVPDSADYGYTF. CDR3 in DNA: TGTGCCAGCAGCGTAGTCCCCGACAGTGCAGACTATGGCTACACCTTC.

This chain uses TRBV7-2 with TRBJ2-7; a possible D gene is TRBD1 (6 bases). Trimming took off 4 bases at V and 6 bases at J, with 13 bases between the two ends. CDR3 size: 13 residues. CDR1 is SGHTA and CDR2 is FQGNSA in the germline V gene. CDR3 sequence reads: CASSYQTGLEQYF. The DNA for the CDR3 is TGTGCCAGCAGCTATCAGACAGGACTCGAGCAGTACTTC. The full variable domain, in which reference TRBV7-2 and TRBJ2-7 provide the parts outside the CDR3, is GAGVSQSPSNKVTEKGKDVELRCDPISGHTALYWYRQSLGQGLEFLIYFQGNSAPDKSGLPSDRFSAERTGGSVSTLTIQRTQQEDSAVYLCASSYQTGLEQYFGPGTRLTVT.

The chain carries TRBV18 and TRBJ2-5; the D gene is possibly TRBD2 (8 bases). Trimming removed 6 bases at V and 5 bases at J, with 22 bases between. This CDR3 has 16 amino acids. Germline-derived CDR1 and CDR2 are KGHSH and LQKENI. CDR3 nucleotide sequence: TGTGCCAGCTCCCTACGCGGGACAGCGGGAGTTGAGACCCAGTACTTC. Translated: CASSLRGTAGVETQYF.

The chain couples TRBV5-1 to TRBJ2-7; TRBD2 agrees at 14 bases. V lost 7 bases, J lost 0 bases, and 15 bases stayed unmatched. The germline CDR1 and CDR2 sequences are SGHRS and YFSETQ. CDR3 length equals 19 residues. CDR3 residues: CASSSSGTSGSLSSYEQYF. DNA of the CDR3: TGCGCCAGCTCATCATCCGGGACTAGCGGGAGCCTTAGCTCCTACGAGCAGTACTTC.

This chain uses TRBV5-1 with TRBJ1-5; perhaps TRBD1 as D (6 bases). Trimming cost V 2 bases and J 0 bases, with 18 bases left between them. The CDR3 is 18 residues long. Germline V lookup: CDR1 SGHRS, CDR2 YFSETQ. This chain's CDR3 is CASSLPRTVSYSNQPQHF. CDR3 nucleotide sequence: TGCGCCAGCAGCTTACCGAGGACAGTGAGCTATAGCAATCAGCCCCAGCATTTT.

The CDR3 sequence: CSVLSGTSTGELFF. In DNA form, the CDR3 reads TGCAGCGTTCTTAGCGGGACATCAACCGGGGAGCTGTTTTTT. V is TRBV29-1 and J is TRBJ2-2, with 8 bases that match TRBD2. The germline V gene encodes CDR1 SQVTM and CDR2 ANQGSEA. The V gene end was trimmed by 5 bases and the J gene end by 5 bases; junction bases not matched to a gene: 7. This CDR3 is 14 amino acids long.

V gene TRBV29-1 combines with J gene TRBJ2-7, with 7 bases aligning to TRBD2. V shed 7 bases, J shed 2 bases, and the junction held 5 bases outside the gene matches. This CDR3 has 12 amino acids. Looked up from germline, CDR1 is SQVTM and CDR2 is ANQGSEA. In nucleotides, the CDR3 is TGCAGCGGGGGGGGGTCCCCCTACGAGCAGTACTTC. Its protein product is CSGGGSPYEQYF.

The gene calls are TRBV11-3 and TRBJ2-1; possible D gene TRBD2, 6 bases. The CDR3 sequence is 15 residues long. Looked up from germline, CDR1 is SGHNT and CDR2 is YENEEA. Trimming shortened V by 0 bases and J by 9 bases, and 15 bases separated the two germline ends. The DNA for the CDR3 is TGTGCCAGCAGCTTAGATGGGTCTAGCGAGAGTGAGCAGTTCTTC. Amino acids: CASSLDGSSESEQFF. Full variable domain (rest looked up from reference TRBV11-3 and TRBJ2-1): EAGVVQSPRYKIIEKKQPVAFWCNPISGHNTLYWYLQNLGQGPELLIRYENEEAVDDSQLPKDRFSAERLKGVDSTLKIQPAELGDSAVYLCASSLDGSSESEQFFGPGTRLTVL.

J is TRBJ2-7 and V is TRBV4-1, with D possibly matching TRBD1 (6 bases). The CDR3 runs to 14 residues. With 3 bases removed from V and 7 bases from J, the gap between germline ends came to 16 bases. Germline assignment: CDR1 MGHRA and CDR2 YSYEKL. CDR3 DNA: TGCGCCAGCAGCCAGGGACACCCGTCTGGGGAGCAGTACTTC. Amino acid sequence: CASSQGHPSGEQYF.

The V and J genes are TRBV28 and TRBJ2-1; no definite D call. Germline V gene sequence: CDR1 MDHEN, CDR2 SYDVKM. V shed 3 bases and J shed 5 bases, with 8 bases lying between them. There are 13 residues in the CDR3. CDR3 DNA sequence: TGTGCCAGCAGTTTGGGCTTTAACAATGAGCAGTTCTTC. Residues: CASSLGFNNEQFF. The full variable domain, completed using reference TRBV28 and TRBJ2-1, is DVKVTQSSRYLVKRTGEKVFLECVQDMDHENMFWYRQDPGLGLRLIYFSYDVKMKEKGDIPEGYSVSREKKERFSLILESASTNQTSMYLCASSLGFNNEQFFGPGTRLTVL.

V and J are TRBV16 and TRBJ2-7, with a weak D call TRBD1 (6 bases). V dropped 4 bases and J dropped 0 bases, with 13 bases sitting between them. This CDR3 comprises 15 residues. Germline assignment: CDR1 KGHSY and CDR2 FQNENV. The CDR3 is CASSPYGTPSYEQYF. The CDR3 DNA is TGTGCCAGCAGCCCCTACGGGACACCCTCCTACGAGCAGTACTTC.

The chain is built from TRBV11-3 and TRBJ2-7, with 8 nucleotides matching TRBD1. CDR3 size: 16 residues. Germline V gives CDR1 SGHNT, CDR2 YENEEA. The junction had 9 bases not matched to a gene; V was cut back by 0 bases and J by 5 bases. In DNA form, the CDR3 reads TGTGCCAGCAGCTTAGATCACGGGACAGGAGTCCACGAGCAGTACTTC. It encodes CASSLDHGTGVHEQYF. Looking up the rest from reference TRBV11-3 and TRBJ2-7 gives the full variable domain: EAGVVQSPRYKIIEKKQPVAFWCNPISGHNTLYWYLQNLGQGPELLIRYENEEAVDDSQLPKDRFSAERLKGVDSTLKIQPAELGDSAVYLCASSLDHGTGVHEQYFGPGTRLTVT.

The chain combines TRBV25-1 with TRBJ2-6; 7 nucleotides align to TRBD2. Germline CDR1 and CDR2: MGHDK and SYGVNS. The V and J ends lost 1 base and 4 bases, in that order; junction bases with no gene match: 7. The CDR3 has 17 amino acids. As DNA, the CDR3 is TGTGCCAGCAGTGAATCTGGGGGGGTGAGGGGGGCCAACGTCCTGACTTTC. Its protein is CASSESGGVRGANVLTF. The full variable domain, in which reference TRBV25-1 and TRBJ2-6 provide the parts outside the CDR3, is EADIYQTPRYLVIGTGKKITLECSQTMGHDKMYWYQQDPGMELHLIHYSYGVNSTEKGDLSSESTVSRIRTEHFPLTLESARPSHTSQYLCASSESGGVRGANVLTFGAGSRLTVL.

J is TRBJ2-1 and V is TRBV4-1; TRBD2 aligns across 16 bases. The length of the CDR3 is 21 residues. CDR1 MGHRA and CDR2 YSYEKL come from the germline V gene. The V and J ends lost 0 bases and 3 bases, in that order; junction bases with no gene match: 11. CDR3 DNA sequence: TGCGCCAGCAGCCAAGAGGGTTCGGGACTAGCGGGAGGGCCAGGCTACAATGAGCAGTTCTTC. Translation: CASSQEGSGLAGGPGYNEQFF.

This chain links TRBV4-2 with TRBJ1-1, with D perhaps TRBD1 (6 bases). V was trimmed by 6 bases and J by 1 base, leaving 12 bases between them. Germline loops: CDR1 LGHNA, CDR2 YNFKEQ. The length of the CDR3 is 14 residues. CDR3: CASSPTGENTEAFF. CDR3 sequence (DNA): TGTGCCAGCAGTCCGACAGGCGAGAACACTGAAGCTTTCTTT.

Here the CDR3 DNA reads TGTGCCAGCAGCTTAGCTACAGGGCATGGCAATGAGCAGTTCTTC. Protein product: CASSLATGHGNEQFF. The genes are TRBV7-2 and TRBJ2-1, with D tentatively TRBD1 (6 bases). V lost 0 bases, J lost 6 bases, and 12 bases lay in between. Germline lookup yields CDR1 SGHTA and CDR2 FQGNSA. The CDR3 consists of 15 residues.

Only a few counts were recorded for this clone. The V and J genes are TRBV7-2 and TRBJ2-1; TRBD1 matches 7 bases. This CDR3 spans 13 amino acids. The trim removed 4 bases at V and 7 bases at J, leaving 4 bases unmatched. CDR1 and CDR2 (germline): SGHTA, FQGNSA. DNA for the CDR3: TGTGCCAGCAGCTCCCCGACAGGGAATGAGCAGTTCTTC. Protein product: CASSSPTGNEQFF.

This clone was seen just once. This chain joins TRBV19 and TRBJ2-1, with 12 bases matching TRBD2. This CDR3 contains 16 residues. V shed 8 bases, J shed 8 bases, and the junction held 13 bases outside the gene matches. Germline CDR1 is LNHDA and CDR2 is SQIVND (reference sequence). CDR3 amino acids: CASAQRSSGRAYEQFF. The DNA of the CDR3 is TGTGCCAGTGCTCAGAGGTCTAGCGGGAGGGCCTATGAGCAGTTCTTC.

The J gene is TRBJ2-3, the V gene TRBV19, with 9 positions matching TRBD2. J was trimmed by 0 bases and V by 9 bases; bases with no gene match: 4. The CDR3 is made up of 14 amino acids. Germline-derived CDR1 and CDR2 are LNHDA and SQIVND (reference sequence). CDR3 in amino acids: CASQTSGSTDTQYF. The CDR3, as DNA: TGTGCCAGCCAAACTAGCGGGAGCACAGATACGCAGTATTTT.

In DNA form, the CDR3 reads TGTGCCAGTAGTGTGGCGGGAGGGCCGGGAACAGATACGCAGTATTTT. This gives the protein CASSVAGGPGTDTQYF. The chain carries TRBV19 and TRBJ2-3, with 9 bases aligning to TRBD2. Germline loops: CDR1 LNHDA, CDR2 SQIVND (reference sequence). J gave up 3 bases and V 5 bases, and 9 bases lay outside the gene matches. CDR3 size: 16 residues.

The V call is TRBV2, the J call TRBJ2-2, with D possibly TRBD2 on 6 matching bases. This CDR3 is 14 amino acids long. Germline CDR1 and CDR2: SNHLY and FYNNEI. V was clipped by 4 bases and J by 4 bases, with 10 bases between them. The CDR3 DNA reads TGTGCCAGCAGTGGCGGGACGGTCACCGGGGAGCTGTTTTTT. Translation: CASSGGTVTGELFF.